Following are 7 T cell receptor beta chains from one sample sequenced in a study of blood T cell repertoires in COVID-19. Clones were read by immunoSEQ multiplex PCR, and TCRdb kept only the in-frame ones, dropping some. The table lists a few hundred thousand clones, around 85% of them singletons, with approximately 1.3% in the top ten. The sample consisted of PBMCs or T cells enriched from blood (not recorded which). These receptors all stem from a middle-aged woman with acute COVID-19.

The rearrangement uses TRBV19 and TRBJ2-5, with D maybe TRBD2 (5 bases). This CDR3 region has 14 residues. The germline CDR1 and CDR2 sequences are LNHDA and SQIVND (reference sequence). Deletions cut 1 base from V and 4 bases from J, with 10 bases between. The chain's CDR3 is CASSIGSGAETQYF. The CDR3 bases are TGTGCCAGTAGTATAGGGAGCGGAGCAGAGACCCAGTACTTC.

The CDR3 reads CASSRSRDRAYEQYF. The CDR3 DNA reads TGTGCCAGCAGCCGATCTCGGGACAGGGCCTACGAGCAGTACTTC. The chain employs TRBV5-5 and TRBJ2-7; 9 bases fit TRBD1. V gave up 4 bases and J gave up 2 bases; unmatched junction bases: 7. This CDR3 has 15 amino acids. Germline CDR1 and CDR2: SGHKS and YYEKEE (reference sequence).

This clone was found once. The chain couples TRBV27 to TRBJ2-2; 9 nucleotides line up with TRBD1. V lost 1 base and J lost 1; bases outside the gene matches: 1. CDR3 size: 16 residues. Germline V gene data show CDR1 as MNHEY and CDR2 as SMNVEV (reference sequence). The CDR3 bases are TGTGCCAGCAGTTTATGGGACAGGGTGAACACCGGGGAGCTGTTTTTT. Translation: CASSLWDRVNTGELFF.

This clone occurred a few times. CDR3: CASSSPTGDGYTF. The CDR3 DNA sequence: TGTGCCAGCAGTTCCCCGACAGGGGATGGCTACACCTTC. This chain uses TRBV27 with TRBJ1-2, with 8 bases fitting TRBD1. Germline CDR1 reads MNHEY; CDR2 reads SMNVEV (reference sequence). The CDR3 runs to 13 residues. The junction had 4 bases not matched to a gene; V was cut back by 4 bases and J by 6 bases.

This sequence joins TRBV4-3 and TRBJ2-3; TRBD2 matches 9 bases. Germline V gives CDR1 LGHNA, CDR2 YSLEER. The V gene end was trimmed by 0 bases and the J gene end by 5 bases; junction bases not matched to a gene: 6. The CDR3 totals 16 residues. CDR3 sequence (DNA): TGCGCCAGCAGCCAAGATATGGCGGGGGGGAGAGATACGCAGTATTTT. It encodes CASSQDMAGGRDTQYF.

The gene calls are TRBV6-2 or TRBV6-3 and TRBJ1-6; D not resolved. The CDR3 covers 12 residues. Germline V gives CDR1 MNHEY, CDR2 SVGEGT. V lost 4 bases to trimming and J lost 4 bases, with 2 bases between them. CDR3 loop: CASSSYNSPLHF. The CDR3 nucleotides read TGTGCCAGCAGTTCATATAATTCACCCCTCCACTTT.

This chain joins TRBV5-4 and TRBJ1-2; 7 nucleotides align to TRBD1. Germline V gene sequence: CDR1 SGHNT, CDR2 YYREEE (reference sequence). The CDR3 totals 13 residues. V dropped 4 bases and J dropped 4; count of bases not matched to a gene: 4. CDR3 DNA: TGTGCCAGCAGCGACAGGGTCGGCTATGGCTACACCTTC. Translating gives CASSDRVGYGYTF.